This T cell receptor (beta chain) is drawn from a study of blood T cell repertoires in COVID-19. Whole-study context: Acute and convalescent COVID-19 samples came from the United States, Italy and Spain. T cells, B-cell-depleted T cells, or PBMCs supplied cDNA or gDNA.

The cohort comprised adults aged about 18 to 100 years residing in 20 to 25 US areas. Assignments of participants to cohorts depended upon their own reported clinical history. The length of the CDR3 is 16 residues. Germline assignment: CDR1 KGHSH and CDR2 LQKENI. After removal of 6 bases from V and 0 bases from J, the junction contained 7 bases not matched to a gene. Repertoires were generated with immunoSEQ multiplex PCR, while TCRdb's copy carries only in-frame clones and drops some. The table shows about 250,000 clones, with over 80% occurring only once. V usage is TRBV18 and J usage is TRBJ2-3; 9 nucleotides line up with TRBD2. Material: PBMCs or T cells enriched from blood (not recorded which). The TCR originated in a woman in her 30s with acute COVID-19. The CDR3 is CASSKGSGGSTDTQYF. The CDR3 nucleotides read TGTGCCAGCTCGAAAGGTAGCGGGGGAAGCACAGATACGCAGTATTTT. Full variable domain (rest looked up from reference TRBV18 and TRBJ2-3): NAGVMQNPRHLVRRRGQEARLRCSPMKGHSHVYWYRQLPEEGLKFMVYLQKENIIDESGMPKERFSAEFPKEGPSILRIQQVVRGDSAAYFCASSKGSGGSTDTQYFGPGTRLTVL.